This TCR beta chain derives from a study of naive and memory T cell subsets. General study findings and limits: In naive cells, over 95% of TCR sequences were seen only once.

Remarks on this clonotype: Its antigen remains unidentified.

CDR3 length: 14 residues. The J segment lost 10 bases and the V segment lost 9 bases, leaving 9 bases of the junction unmatched. From the second PCR step, alpha and beta chains were amplified apart. CD4 T cells were positively selected, then CD8 T cells from the CD4-negative fraction. Four subsets defined by CD45RA and CD27 were sorted after CD3, CD4, CD8 and live/dead staining. Two oligonucleotides, mixed equimolar, formed the beta constant-region primer covering TRBC1 and TRBC2. Four rounds of PCR amplified the ligated cDNA using nested alpha and beta constant-region primers plus SP2. TCRdb redid the calling of the UMI-ligation and nested PCR reads with MiXCR, one entry per CDR3 protein. This sample has around 130,000 distinct CDR3 sequences, with 35% to 40% found just once.

The chain uses TRBV12-3 or TRBV12-4 and TRBJ2-1; TRBD2 matches at 13 bases. Sequencing was done on a sample of central memory CD4+ T cells from blood. The clonotype comes from a human donor in good health. The CDR3 DNA follows: TGTGCCAGTCAACTAGCGGGAGGGCCCTCCGAGCAGTTCTTC. Protein product: CASQLAGGPSEQFF.